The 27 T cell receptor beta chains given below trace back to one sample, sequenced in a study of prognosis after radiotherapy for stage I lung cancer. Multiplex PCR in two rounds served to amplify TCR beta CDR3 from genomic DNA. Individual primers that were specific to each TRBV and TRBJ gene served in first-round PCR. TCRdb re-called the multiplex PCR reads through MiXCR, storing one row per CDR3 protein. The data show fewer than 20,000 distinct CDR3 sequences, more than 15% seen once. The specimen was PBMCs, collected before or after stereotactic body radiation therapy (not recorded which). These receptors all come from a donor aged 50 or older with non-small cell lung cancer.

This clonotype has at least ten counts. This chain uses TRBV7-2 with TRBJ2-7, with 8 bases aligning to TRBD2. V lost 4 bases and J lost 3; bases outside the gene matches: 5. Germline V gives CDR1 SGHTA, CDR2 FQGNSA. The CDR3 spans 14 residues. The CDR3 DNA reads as TGTGCCAGCAGCTCCGGACTAGCCCACTACGAGCAGTACTTC. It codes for CASSSGLAHYEQYF.

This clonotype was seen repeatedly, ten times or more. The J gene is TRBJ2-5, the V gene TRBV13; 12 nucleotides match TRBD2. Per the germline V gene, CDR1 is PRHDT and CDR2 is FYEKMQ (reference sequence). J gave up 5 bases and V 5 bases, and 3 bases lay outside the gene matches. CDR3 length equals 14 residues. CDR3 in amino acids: CASSRLAGVETQYF. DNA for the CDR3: TGTGCCAGCAGCCGACTAGCGGGAGTGGAGACCCAGTACTTC.

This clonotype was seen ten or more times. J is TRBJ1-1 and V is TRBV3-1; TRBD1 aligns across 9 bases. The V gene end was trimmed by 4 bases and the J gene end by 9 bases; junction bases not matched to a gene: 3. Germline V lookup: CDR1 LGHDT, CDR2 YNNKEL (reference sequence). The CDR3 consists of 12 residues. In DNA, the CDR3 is TGTGCCAGCAGCCGGGACAGGGACCAAGCTTTCTTT. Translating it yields CASSRDRDQAFF.

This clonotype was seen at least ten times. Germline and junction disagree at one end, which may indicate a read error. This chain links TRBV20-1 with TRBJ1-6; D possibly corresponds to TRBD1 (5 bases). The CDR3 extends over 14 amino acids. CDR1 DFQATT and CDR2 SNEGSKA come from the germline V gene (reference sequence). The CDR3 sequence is CSARDSRRGSSLHF. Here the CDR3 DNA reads TGCAGTGCTAGAGATTCGCGGAGGGGTTCATCCCTCCACTTT.

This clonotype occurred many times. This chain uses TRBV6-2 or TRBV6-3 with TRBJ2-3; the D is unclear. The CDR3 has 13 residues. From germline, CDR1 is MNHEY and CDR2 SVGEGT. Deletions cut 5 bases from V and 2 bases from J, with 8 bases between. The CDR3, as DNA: TGTGCCAGCAGTACCGACCCCACAGATACGCAGTATTTT. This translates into CASSTDPTDTQYF.

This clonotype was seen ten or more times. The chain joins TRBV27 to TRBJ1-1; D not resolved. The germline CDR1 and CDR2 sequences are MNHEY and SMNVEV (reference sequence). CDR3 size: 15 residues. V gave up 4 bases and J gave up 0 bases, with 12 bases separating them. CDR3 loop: CASSSRSHMNTEAFF. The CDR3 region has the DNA TGTGCCAGCAGTTCCCGGTCGCACATGAACACTGAAGCTTTCTTT.

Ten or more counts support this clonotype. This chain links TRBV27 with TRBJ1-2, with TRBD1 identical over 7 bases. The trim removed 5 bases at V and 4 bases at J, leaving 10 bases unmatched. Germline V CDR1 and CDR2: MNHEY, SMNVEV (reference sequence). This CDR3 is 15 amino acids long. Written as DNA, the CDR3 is TGTGCCAGCAGTCCCGGACAGGAACAATTCTATGGCTACACCTTC. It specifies CASSPGQEQFYGYTF.

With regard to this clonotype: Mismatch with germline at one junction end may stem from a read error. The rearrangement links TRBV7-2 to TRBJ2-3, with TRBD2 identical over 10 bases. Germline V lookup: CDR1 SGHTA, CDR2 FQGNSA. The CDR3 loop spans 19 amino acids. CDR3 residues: CARSLVPARLAGRTDTQYF. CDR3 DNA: TGTGCCAGAAGCTTAGTCCCGGCCCGACTAGCGGGTCGCACAGATACGCAGTACTTT. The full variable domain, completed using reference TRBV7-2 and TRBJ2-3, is GAGVSQSPSNKVTEKGKDVELRCDPISGHTALYWYRQSLGQGLEFLIYFQGNSAPDKSGLPSDRFSAERTGGSVSTLTIQRTQQEDSAVYLCARSLVPARLAGRTDTQYFGPGTRLTVL.

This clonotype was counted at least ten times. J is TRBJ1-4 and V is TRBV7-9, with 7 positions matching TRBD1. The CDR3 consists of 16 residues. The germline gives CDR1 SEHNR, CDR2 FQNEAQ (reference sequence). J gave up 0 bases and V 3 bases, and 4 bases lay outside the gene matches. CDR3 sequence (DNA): TGTGCCAGCAGCTTGGGACAGTTTGCAACTAATGAAAAACTGTTTTTT. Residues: CASSLGQFATNEKLFF.

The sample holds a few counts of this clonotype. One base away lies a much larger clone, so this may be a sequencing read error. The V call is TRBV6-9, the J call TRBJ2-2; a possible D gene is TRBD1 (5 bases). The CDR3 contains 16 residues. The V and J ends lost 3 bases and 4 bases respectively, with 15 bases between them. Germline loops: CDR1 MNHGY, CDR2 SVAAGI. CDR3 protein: CASSYEQEASTGELFF. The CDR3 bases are TGTGCCAGCAGTTACGAACAGGAAGCGAGCACCGGGGAGCTGTTTTTT.

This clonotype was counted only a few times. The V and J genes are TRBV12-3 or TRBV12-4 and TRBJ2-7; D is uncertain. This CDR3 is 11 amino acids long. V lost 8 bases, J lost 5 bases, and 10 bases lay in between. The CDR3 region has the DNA TGTGCCAGCCGAGGTTGGGACGAGCAGTACTTC. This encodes CASRGWDEQYF.

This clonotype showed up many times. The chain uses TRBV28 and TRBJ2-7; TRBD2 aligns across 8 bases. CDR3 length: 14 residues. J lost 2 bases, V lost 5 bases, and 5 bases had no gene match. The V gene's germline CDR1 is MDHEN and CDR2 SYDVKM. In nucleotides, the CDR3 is TGTGCCAGCAGTGCCGCAGCGGGAGCCTACGAGCAGTACTTC. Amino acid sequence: CASSAAAGAYEQYF.

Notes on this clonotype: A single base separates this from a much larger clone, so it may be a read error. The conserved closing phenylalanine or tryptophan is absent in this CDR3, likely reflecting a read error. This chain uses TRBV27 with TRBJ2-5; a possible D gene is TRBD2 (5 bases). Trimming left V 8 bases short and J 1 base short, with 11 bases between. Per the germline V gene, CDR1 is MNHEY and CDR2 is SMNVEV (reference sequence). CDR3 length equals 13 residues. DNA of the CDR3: TGTGCCAGCGGGAGACGGATCCAAGAGACCCAGTACCTC. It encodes CASGRRIQETQYL.

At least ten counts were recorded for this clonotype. Here the CDR3 DNA reads TGCAGCGTTGTTGAGGGAAATGGCTACACCTTC. The encoded protein is CSVVEGNGYTF. This chain connects TRBV29-1 to TRBJ1-2; no clear D. CDR1 SQVTM and CDR2 ANQGSEA come from the germline V gene. Trimming left V 4 bases short and J 6 bases short, with 9 bases between. CDR3 size: 11 residues.

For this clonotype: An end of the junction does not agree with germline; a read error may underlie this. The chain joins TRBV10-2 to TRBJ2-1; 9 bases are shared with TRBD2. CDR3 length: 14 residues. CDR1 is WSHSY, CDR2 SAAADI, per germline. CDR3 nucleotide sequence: TGCGCTAGCAGTGATGCGGGGGGGCAGAATGTGCAGTTCTTC. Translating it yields CASSDAGGQNVQFF.

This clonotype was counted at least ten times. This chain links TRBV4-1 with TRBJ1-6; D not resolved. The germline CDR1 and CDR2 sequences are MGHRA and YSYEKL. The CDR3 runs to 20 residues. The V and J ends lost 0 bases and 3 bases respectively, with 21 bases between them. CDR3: CASSQDAGVLRTDYNSPLHF. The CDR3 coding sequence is TGCGCCAGCAGCCAAGACGCTGGGGTCCTCAGGACGGACTATAATTCACCCCTCCACTTT.

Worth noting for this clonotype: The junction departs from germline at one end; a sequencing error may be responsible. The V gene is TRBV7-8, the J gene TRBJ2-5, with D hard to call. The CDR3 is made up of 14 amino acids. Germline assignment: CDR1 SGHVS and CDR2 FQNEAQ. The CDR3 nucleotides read TGTGCCAGCAGTTCCGGGCTGCAGCGAGAGGCCCAGTACTTC. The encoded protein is CASSSGLQREAQYF. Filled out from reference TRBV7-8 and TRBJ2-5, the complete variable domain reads GAGVSQSPRYKVAKRGQDVALRCDPISGHVSLFWYQQALGQGPEFLTYFQNEAQLDKSGLPSDRFFAERPEGSVSTLKIQRTQQEDSAVYLCASSSGLQREAQYFGPGTRLLVL.

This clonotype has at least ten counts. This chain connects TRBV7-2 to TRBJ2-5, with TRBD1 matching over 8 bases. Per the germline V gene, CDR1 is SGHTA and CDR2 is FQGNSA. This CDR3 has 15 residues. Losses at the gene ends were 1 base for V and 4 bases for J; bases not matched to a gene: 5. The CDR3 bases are TGTGCCAGCAGCTTAGTGCAGGGGGCAGGAGAGACCCAGTACTTC. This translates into CASSLVQGAGETQYF.

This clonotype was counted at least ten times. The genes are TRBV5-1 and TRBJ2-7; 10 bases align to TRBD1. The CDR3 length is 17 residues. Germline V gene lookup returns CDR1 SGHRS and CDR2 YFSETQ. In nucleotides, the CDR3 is TGCACCAACGGGTGGGACAGGGGAAATTTCAGCTCCTACGAGCAGTACGTC. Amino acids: CTNGWDRGNFSSYEQYV.

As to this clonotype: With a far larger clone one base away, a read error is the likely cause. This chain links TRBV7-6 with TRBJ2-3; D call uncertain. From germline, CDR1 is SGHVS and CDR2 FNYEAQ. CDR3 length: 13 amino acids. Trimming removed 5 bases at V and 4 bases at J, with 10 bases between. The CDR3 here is CASSTGLADTQYF. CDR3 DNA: TGTGCCAGCAGCACGGGCCTGGCAGATACGCAGTATTTT. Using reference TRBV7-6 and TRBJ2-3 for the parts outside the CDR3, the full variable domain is GAGVSQSPRYKVTKRGQDVALRCDPISGHVSLYWYRQALGQGPEFLTYFNYEAQQDKSGLPNDRFSAERPEGSISTLTIQRTEQRDSAMYRCASSTGLADTQYFGPGTRLTVL.

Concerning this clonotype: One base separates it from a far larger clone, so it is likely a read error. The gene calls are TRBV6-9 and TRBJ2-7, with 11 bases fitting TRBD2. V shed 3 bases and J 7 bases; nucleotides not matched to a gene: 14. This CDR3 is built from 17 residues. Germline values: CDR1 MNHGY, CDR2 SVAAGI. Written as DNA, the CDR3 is TGTGCCAGCAGTTACTCCCCGACTAGCGGGATCTACAATGAGCAGTACTTC. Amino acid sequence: CASSYSPTSGIYNEQYF.

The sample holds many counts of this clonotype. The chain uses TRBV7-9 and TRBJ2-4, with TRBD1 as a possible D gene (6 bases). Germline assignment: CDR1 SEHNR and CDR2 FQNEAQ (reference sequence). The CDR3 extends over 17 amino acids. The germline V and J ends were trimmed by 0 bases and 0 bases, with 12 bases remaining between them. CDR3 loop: CASSLAMGARAKNIQYF. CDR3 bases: TGTGCCAGCAGCTTAGCGATGGGGGCCCGAGCCAAAAACATTCAGTACTTC.

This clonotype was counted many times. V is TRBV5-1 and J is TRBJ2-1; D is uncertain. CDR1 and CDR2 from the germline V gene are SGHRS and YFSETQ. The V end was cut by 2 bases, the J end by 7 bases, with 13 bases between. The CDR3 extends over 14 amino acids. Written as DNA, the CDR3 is TGCGCCAGCAGCTTCCGGAGCCGGGTAAATGAGCAGTTCTTC. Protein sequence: CASSFRSRVNEQFF.

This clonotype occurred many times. The CDR3 sequence: CASSLLGQLYEQYF. CDR3 nucleotides: TGTGCCAGCAGTTTACTGGGACAGCTCTACGAGCAGTACTTC. The J gene is TRBJ2-7, the V gene TRBV7-9, with TRBD1 identical over 7 bases. After removal of 6 bases from V and 3 bases from J, the junction contained 8 bases not matched to a gene. CDR1 is SEHNR, CDR2 FQNEAQ, per germline (reference sequence). This CDR3 has 14 residues. Full variable domain (rest looked up from reference TRBV7-9 and TRBJ2-7): DTGVSQNPRHKITKRGQNVTFRCDPISEHNRLYWYRQTLGQGPEFLTYFQNEAQLEKSRLLSDRFSAERPKGSFSTLEIQRTEQGDSAMYLCASSLLGQLYEQYFGPGTRLTVT.

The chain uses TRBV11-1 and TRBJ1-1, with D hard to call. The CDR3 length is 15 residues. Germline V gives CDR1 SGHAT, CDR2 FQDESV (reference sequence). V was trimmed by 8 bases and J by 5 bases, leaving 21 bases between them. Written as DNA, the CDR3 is TGTGCCAGCCGCGGTCGACCCCCGGCTGGAACTGAAGCTTTCTTT. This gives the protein CASRGRPPAGTEAFF.

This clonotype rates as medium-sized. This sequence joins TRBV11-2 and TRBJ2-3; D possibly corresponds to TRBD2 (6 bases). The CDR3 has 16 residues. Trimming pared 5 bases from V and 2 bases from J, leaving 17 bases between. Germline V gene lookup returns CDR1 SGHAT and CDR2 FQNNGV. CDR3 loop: CASSRGAAGYTDTQYF. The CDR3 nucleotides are TGTGCCAGCAGCAGAGGGGCAGCGGGCTACACAGATACGCAGTATTTT. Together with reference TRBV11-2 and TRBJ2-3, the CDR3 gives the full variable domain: EAGVAQSPRYKIIEKRQSVAFWCNPISGHATLYWYQQILGQGPKLLIQFQNNGVVDDSQLPKDRFSAERLKGVDSTLKIQPAKLEDSAVYLCASSRGAAGYTDTQYFGPGTRLTVL.

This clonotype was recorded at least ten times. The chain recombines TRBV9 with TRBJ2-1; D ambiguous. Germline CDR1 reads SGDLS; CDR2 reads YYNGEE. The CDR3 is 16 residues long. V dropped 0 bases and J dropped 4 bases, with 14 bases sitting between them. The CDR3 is CASSVVSDLLYNEQFF. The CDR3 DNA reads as TGTGCCAGCAGCGTAGTATCCGATTTATTATACAATGAGCAGTTCTTC.